This TCR beta chain was observed in a study of blood T cell repertoires in COVID-19. Sequenced by immunoSEQ multiplex PCR; TCRdb stores in-frame clones only, minus some. The data contain some 150,000 clones, roughly 80% of them seen just once; the ten biggest clones take up 6.2%. The V gene's germline CDR1 is MNHNY and CDR2 SVGAGI (reference sequence). V gave up 5 bases and J gave up 7 bases; unmatched junction bases: 22. CDR3 size: 19 residues. The sequenced sample consisted of PBMCs or T cells enriched from blood (not recorded which). The rearrangement links TRBV6-6 to TRBJ1-5, with 8 bases identical to TRBD1. The sequence came from a woman aged 40-49 years who had recovered from COVID-19. CDR3 in DNA: TGTGCCAGCAGTCCGACAGGGGTCCTCAAAAACGTAGCGAGACAGCCCCAGCATTTT. It encodes CASSPTGVLKNVARQPQHF.